Listed below are T cell receptor beta chains from one sample, sequenced in a study of blood T cell repertoires in COVID-19. Measured with immunoSEQ multiplex PCR; TCRdb has only the in-frame clones, and not every one. Here the sample spans about 200,000 clones, roughly 90% being singletons. Sequenced input: peripheral blood. The receptors derive from a woman aged 40 to 50 who had recovered from COVID-19. Both conserved end residues are part of each CDR3. Fields, in order: V gene, J gene, D gene, clone size, CDR3 protein, CDR3 DNA. A D gene is named only where the DNA matches it firmly. The size of a clone is reported for some rows only, either as once, few or many, or as a class for expanded clones.

TRBV15,TRBJ1-5,NA,NA,CATSREAYRPLGQPQHF,TGTGCCACCAGCAGAGAGGCTTACAGGCCCCTGGGACAGCCCCAGCATTTT
TRBV5-1,TRBJ1-1,NA,NA,CASSFSSGNTEAFF,TGCGCCAGCAGCTTTTCGTCAGGGAACACTGAAGCTTTCTTT
TRBV15,TRBJ2-7,NA,once,CATSSGTGYEQYF,TGTGCCACCAGCTCGGGCACAGGCTACGAGCAGTACTTC
TRBV19,TRBJ2-3,NA,NA,CASSIDGGDTQYF,TGTGCCAGTAGTATAGATGGGGGGGATACGCAGTATTTT
TRBV7-8,TRBJ1-3,NA,NA,CASSETGLSGNTIYF,TGTGCCAGCAGCGAAACAGGCCTCTCTGGAAACACCATATATTTT
TRBV2,TRBJ2-7,TRBD1,NA,CASRARDRPTYEQYF,TGTGCCAGCAGGGCCCGGGACAGGCCAACCTACGAGCAGTACTTC
TRBV28,TRBJ2-2,NA,NA,CASSPAGELFF,TGTGCCAGCAGTCCGGCCGGGGAGCTGTTTTTT
TRBV13,TRBJ1-2,NA,once,CASSSRTNYGYTF,TGTGCCAGCAGCTCCAGAACTAACTATGGCTACACCTTC
TRBV6-2/TRBV6-3,TRBJ2-3,TRBD2,NA,CASSPGGDTQYF,TGTGCCAGCAGTCCGGGGGGAGATACGCAGTATTTT
TRBV24-1,TRBJ1-1,NA,NA,CATAQTQGTNEAFF,TGTGCCACCGCCCAGACTCAGGGGACAAATGAAGCTTTCTTT
TRBV11-2,TRBJ2-2,NA,NA,CASSSITGELFF,TGTGCCAGCAGCTCTATCACCGGGGAGCTGTTTTTT
TRBV7-3,TRBJ2-3,TRBD2,NA,CASSAGTSGADTQYF,TGTGCCAGCAGCGCAGGGACTAGCGGGGCAGATACGCAGTATTTT
TRBV15,TRBJ2-7,NA,NA,CATSRDTSRSYEQYF,TGTGCCACCAGCAGAGATACTAGCAGGTCCTACGAGCAGTACTTC
TRBV10-2,TRBJ1-2,NA,NA,CASSGNTGGYTF,TGCGCCAGCAGTGGTAACACGGGTGGCTACACCTTC
TRBV29-1,TRBJ1-1,NA,NA,CSVVGTRGDTEAFF,TGCAGCGTTGTAGGTACTCGGGGGGACACTGAAGCTTTCTTT
TRBV7-9,TRBJ1-1,NA,NA,CASSLLQGNTEAFF,TGTGCCAGCAGCTTACTACAGGGGAACACTGAAGCTTTCTTT
TRBV5-1,TRBJ2-2,TRBD1,NA,CASSRAGTGGTGELFF,TGCGCCAGCAGCCGCGCCGGGACAGGGGGGACCGGGGAGCTGTTTTTT
TRBV28,TRBJ2-7,TRBD1,NA,CASSSPPGQGYEQYF,TGTGCCAGCAGTTCCCCCCCGGGACAGGGATACGAGCAGTACTTC
TRBV5-1,TRBJ1-2,NA,few,CASSSVGLGSYGYTF,TGCGCCAGCAGCTCAGTAGGCTTAGGGAGCTATGGCTACACCTTC
TRBV3-1/TRBV3-2,TRBJ1-2,NA,NA,CASSQDPVNYGYTF,TGTGCCAGCAGCCAAGATCCGGTGAACTATGGCTACACCTTC
TRBV29-1,TRBJ2-6,NA,NA,CSVLGQSGANVLTF,TGCAGCGTTTTGGGCCAGAGTGGGGCCAACGTCCTGACTTTC
TRBV24-1,TRBJ1-5,TRBD1,NA,CATKGGGSGNQPQHF,TGTGCCACCAAAGGAGGGGGCAGCGGAAATCAGCCCCAGCATTTT
TRBV7-2,TRBJ2-7,TRBD2,NA,CASSTSGTSGLPQYF,TGTGCCAGCAGCACTTCCGGGACTAGCGGACTACCGCAGTACTTC
TRBV6-1,TRBJ1-1,NA,NA,CASSGRMRIGNTEAFF,TGTGCCAGCAGTGGTAGGATGAGGATCGGGAACACTGAAGCTTTCTTT
TRBV11-2,TRBJ1-2,TRBD1,NA,CASSLEVRGYGYTF,TGTGCCAGCAGCTTAGAAGTCAGGGGGTATGGCTACACCTTC
TRBV6-5,TRBJ2-7,NA,NA,CASTTDISYEQYF,TGTGCCAGCACCACGGACATCTCCTACGAGCAGTACTTC
TRBV12-3/TRBV12-4,TRBJ1-1,TRBD1,NA,CASTFWGQGEAFF,TGTGCCAGCACCTTTTGGGGACAGGGTGAAGCTTTCTTT
TRBV7-2,TRBJ2-5,TRBD1,NA,CASSLDRGQETQYF,TGTGCCAGCAGCCTAGACAGGGGCCAAGAGACCCAGTACTTC
TRBV28,TRBJ2-2,NA,NA,CASSLVGSNTGELFF,TGTGCCAGCAGTTTGGTGGGCTCGAACACCGGGGAGCTGTTTTTT
TRBV2,TRBJ1-4,TRBD1,NA,CASQGGPRANEKLFF,TGTGCCAGCCAGGGGGGTCCTCGGGCTAATGAAAAACTGTTTTTT
TRBV18,TRBJ2-2,NA,NA,CASSQISPGQPTGELFF,TGTGCCAGCTCACAAATCTCACCGGGTCAGCCTACGGGGGAGCTGTTTTTT
TRBV4-2,TRBJ2-1,NA,NA,CASSRASGGLPHEQFF,TGTGCCAGCAGCCGAGCAAGCGGAGGGCTCCCCCATGAGCAGTTCTTC
TRBV4-2,TRBJ1-5,TRBD1,NA,CASSQDSDRGQQPQHF,TGTGCCAGCAGCCAAGACTCGGACAGGGGACAACAGCCCCAGCATTTT
TRBV6-5,TRBJ1-1,NA,NA,CASKGVTEAFF,TGTGCCAGCAAGGGGGTTACTGAAGCTTTCTTT
TRBV10-3,TRBJ1-5,TRBD1,NA,CAISRGGAGQPQHF,TGTGCCATCAGTAGAGGGGGCGCCGGTCAGCCCCAGCATTTT